This passage covers 9 T cell receptor beta chains from one sample sequenced in a study of cytomegalovirus exposure and HLA in healthy donors. In the PCR, 60 Vbeta and 13 Jbeta primers were used. Generated by immunoSEQ multiplex PCR, the TCRdb table keeps only in-frame clones and is missing some. This sample yields over 120,000 clones, of which about 73% are seen a single time; roughly 2% belongs to the top ten. Sequences were obtained from PBMCs. These receptor sequences come from a woman aged 55-69 years in good health and CMV-seropositive.

This clone was seen once. The rearrangement uses TRBV5-8 and TRBJ2-5, with D possibly matching TRBD2 (5 bases). V dropped 5 bases and J dropped 3 bases, with 23 bases sitting between them. There are 17 residues in the CDR3. CDR1 is SGHTS and CDR2 is YDEGEE in the germline V gene. The CDR3 spells CASRSRKGRGGEETQYF. CDR3 DNA: TGTGCCAGCAGGTCACGAAAAGGGAGAGGTGGAGAAGAGACCCAGTACTTC.

The J gene is TRBJ1-1, the V gene TRBV5-7; tentatively, D is TRBD1 (6 bases). TRBV5-7 is an ORF for which the function is uncertain. V was shortened by 4 bases and J by 3 bases, with 13 bases between the two germline ends. The CDR3 has 14 residues. Here the CDR3 reads CASSVHYRDTEAFF. The CDR3 nucleotides are TGTGCCAGCAGCGTACACTACAGGGACACTGAAGCTTTCTTT.

This rearrangement joins TRBV7-5 to TRBJ2-7; the DNA was not compared with TRBD2, the D call given in the table. TRBV7-5 is described as a pseudogene. The length of the CDR3 is 15 residues. The CDR3 sequence is CARSLVSGGPSEQYF. DNA for the CDR3: TGTGCCAGAAGCTTAGTGTCGGGAGGGCCTTCAGAGCAGTACTTC.

V usage is TRBV15 and J usage is TRBJ2-3, with no clear D. This CDR3 spans 13 amino acids. Germline assignment: CDR1 LNHNV and CDR2 YYDKDF (reference sequence). Trimming took 0 bases from V and 14 from J, leaving 15 bases between them. The CDR3 sequence is CATSRENAGLLYF. In DNA form, the CDR3 reads TGTGCCACCAGCAGAGAGAATGCAGGATTGTTGTATTTT.

This clone was seen more than once but under ten times. V gene TRBV14 combines with J gene TRBJ2-2, with 7 bases matching TRBD1. The CDR3 contains 15 residues. Per germline, CDR1 SGHDN and CDR2 FVKESK. The V segment lost 4 bases and the J segment 6 bases; nucleotides outside the gene matches: 8. CDR3 nucleotide sequence: TGTGCCAGCAGCCCCCGACAGGGTACCGCCGGGGAGCTGTTTTTT. Its translation: CASSPRQGTAGELFF.

The rearrangement links TRBV6-5 to TRBJ2-1, with D maybe TRBD2 (7 bases). Germline V lookup: CDR1 MNHEY, CDR2 SVGAGI. This CDR3 has 15 residues. Trimming shortened V by 5 bases and J by 6 bases, and 17 bases separated the two germline ends. The CDR3 nucleotides read TGTGCCAGCAGTAGGGGGGCTAGCGGCCTCAATGAGCAGTTCTTC. Translation gives CASSRGASGLNEQFF.

The DNA of the CDR3 is TGTGCCAGCAGGCGAGACGGAGTTTTATATTTT. It translates to CASRRDGVLYF. This chain connects TRBV28 to TRBJ1-3, with D hard to call. Trimming pared 6 bases from V and 14 bases from J, leaving 14 bases between. Looked up from germline, CDR1 is MDHEN and CDR2 is SYDVKM. The CDR3 has 11 amino acids.

The chain links TRBV2 to TRBJ1-2; no clear D gene. V lost 6 bases to trimming and J lost 8 bases, with 19 bases between them. Germline values: CDR1 SNHLY, CDR2 FYNNEI. The CDR3 extends over 14 amino acids. This chain's CDR3 is CASRGDRDYSGYTF. CDR3 DNA sequence: TGTGCCAGCAGAGGCGACCGCGACTATTCCGGCTACACCTTC. The whole variable domain, remainder taken from reference TRBV2 and TRBJ1-2, is EPEVTQTPSHQVTQMGQEVILRCVPISNHLYFYWYRQILGQKVEFLVSFYNNEISEKSEIFDDQFSVERPDGSNFTLKIRSTKLEDSAMYFCASRGDRDYSGYTFGSGTRLTVV.

This clone has a handful of counts. CDR3: CASSYSPGRVNQPQHF. The CDR3 DNA follows: TGTGCCAGCAGTTACTCCCCGGGAAGGGTCAATCAGCCCCAGCATTTT. The V gene is TRBV6-6, the J gene TRBJ1-5, with unresolved D. Trimming took 0 bases from V and 3 from J, leaving 12 bases between them. Germline CDR1 and CDR2: MNHNY and SVGAGI (reference sequence). This CDR3 region has 16 residues.